A single sample is the source of the 32 T cell receptor beta chains below, sequenced in a study of neoadjuvant anti-PD-1 for oral cavity cancer. Some clones are missing from TCRdb's copy, which holds only in-frame ones; the method was immunoSEQ multiplex PCR. The sample shows about 12,000 clones, around three fifths of them seen only once. The sequencing here drew on tumor tissue, taken before nivolumab (anti-PD-1) treatment. The receptors were gathered from a person aged 40 to 85 with oral cavity squamous cell carcinoma.

The chain has TRBV11-2 and TRBJ2-3; TRBD1 might be the D (6 bases). The ends were cut back, 1 base at V and 4 bases at J, with 12 bases in the middle. The germline V gene encodes CDR1 SGHAT and CDR2 FQNNGV. The CDR3 consists of 15 residues. CDR3 region: CASSLARGPADTQYF. In DNA, the CDR3 is TGTGCCAGCAGCTTAGCCAGGGGCCCTGCAGATACGCAGTATTTT.

The rearrangement uses TRBV10-3 and TRBJ1-2, with D tentatively TRBD1 (6 bases). Germline V CDR1 and CDR2: ENHRY, SYGVKD. The CDR3 contains 12 residues. V was cut by 4 bases and J by 7 bases, with 10 bases left in between. CDR3 loop: CAISGQGFGYTF. The DNA for the CDR3 is TGTGCCATCAGTGGGCAGGGGTTTGGCTACACCTTC.

This sequence joins TRBV6-1 and TRBJ1-5, with 9 nucleotides matching TRBD1. This CDR3 region has 19 residues. Germline-derived CDR1 and CDR2 are MNHNS and SASEGT. V lost 2 bases, J lost 2 bases, and 13 bases stayed unmatched. CDR3 coding DNA: TGTGCCAGCAGTGAATCGGTGGCGAACACAGGGGGCGGCAATCAGCCCCAGCATTTT. Encoded protein: CASSESVANTGGGNQPQHF.

The CDR3 DNA follows: TGCAGTGCTAGGACAGTTGGTGAAGCTTTCTTT. Its translation is CSARTVGEAFF. The chain links TRBV20-1 to TRBJ1-1, with D possibly TRBD1 on 5 matching bases. Germline V lookup: CDR1 DFQATT, CDR2 SNEGSKA (reference sequence). V shed 3 bases and J shed 7 bases, with 9 bases lying between them. There are 11 residues in the CDR3.

The rearrangement links TRBV15 to TRBJ1-1, with D unresolved. From germline, CDR1 is LNHNV and CDR2 YYDKDF (reference sequence). The CDR3 covers 17 residues. V was pared by 1 base and J by 0 bases, with 15 bases between. CDR3 coding DNA: TGTGCCACCAGCAGAGCTCGGGCCCTGGTCATGAACACTGAAGCTTTCTTT. It translates to CATSRARALVMNTEAFF. The full variable domain, completed using reference TRBV15 and TRBJ1-1, is DAMVIQNPRYQVTQFGKPVTLSCSQTLNHNVMYWYQQKSSQAPKLLFHYYDKDFNNEADTPDNFQSRRPNTSFCFLDIRSPGLGDTAMYLCATSRARALVMNTEAFFGQGTRLTVV.

V usage is TRBV28 and J usage is TRBJ2-2; a weak D match, TRBD2 (7 bases). Trimming removed 5 bases at V and 6 bases at J, with 13 bases between. Germline CDR1 and CDR2: MDHEN and SYDVKM. The CDR3 extends over 14 amino acids. The CDR3 nucleotides are TGTGCCAGCAGTCCCAACGGGGGGCCCGGGGAGCTGTTTTTT. It translates to CASSPNGGPGELFF.

V is TRBV28 and J is TRBJ2-7; 7 nucleotides agree with TRBD1. Unmatched junction bases numbered 12, after V lost 2 bases and J lost 2 bases. Germline CDR1 is MDHEN and CDR2 is SYDVKM. The CDR3 sequence is 17 residues long. The CDR3: CASSLSRERQGPYEQYF. The CDR3 nucleotides are TGTGCCAGCAGTTTAAGTCGGGAAAGACAGGGCCCCTACGAGCAGTACTTC.

This clone has more than one count but fewer than ten. The rearrangement uses TRBV6-1 and TRBJ2-3, with D possibly being TRBD1 (5 bases). CDR1 and CDR2 from the germline V gene are MNHNS and SASEGT. Trimming removed 4 bases at V and 2 bases at J, with 13 bases between. CDR3 size: 15 residues. CDR3 amino acids: CASSGSRRDTDTQYF. The CDR3 nucleotides are TGTGCCAGCAGTGGCAGTCGCAGGGACACAGATACGCAGTATTTT.

The chain recombines TRBV6-4 with TRBJ2-1; D ambiguous. This CDR3 contains 15 residues. With 2 bases removed from V and 0 bases from J, the gap between germline ends came to 8 bases. In germline, CDR1 is MRHNA, CDR2 SNTAGT. CDR3 amino acids: CASSDDPSSYNEQFF. CDR3 bases: TGTGCCAGCAGTGACGACCCATCCTCCTACAATGAGCAGTTCTTC.

The V gene is TRBV14, the J gene TRBJ2-3; D is perhaps TRBD2 (5 bases). The V gene's germline CDR1 is SGHDN and CDR2 FVKESK. The V gene lost 1 base and the J gene lost 0 bases, with 11 bases spanning the gap. This CDR3 spans 16 amino acids. CDR3 sequence: CASSQGIRDSTDTQYF. The CDR3 DNA reads TGTGCCAGCAGCCAAGGCATCCGGGATAGCACAGATACGCAGTATTTT.

This clone was detected a few times. The genes are TRBV9 and TRBJ2-1, with 14 positions matching TRBD2. The length of the CDR3 is 15 residues. From germline, CDR1 is SGDLS and CDR2 YYNGEE. V was pared by 0 bases and J by 10 bases, with 3 bases of the junction left unmatched. CDR3 coding DNA: TGTGCCAGCAGCGTAGAGACTAGCGGGAGGGTGGAGCAGTTCTTC. Encoded protein: CASSVETSGRVEQFF.

The chain recombines TRBV6-6 with TRBJ2-5; the match to TRBD2 covers 8 bases. The CDR3 runs 16 residues. J was trimmed by 1 base and V by 2 bases; bases with no gene match: 6. The germline V gene encodes CDR1 MNHNY and CDR2 SVGAGI (reference sequence). CDR3 amino acids: CASSYPRGGGQETQYF. In DNA form, the CDR3 reads TGTGCCAGCAGTTACCCCCGGGGGGGAGGCCAAGAGACCCAGTACTTC.

The rearrangement joins TRBV19 to TRBJ2-7; 8 bases match TRBD2. Germline V CDR1 and CDR2: LNHDA, SQIVND (reference sequence). The CDR3 loop spans 16 amino acids. With 3 bases clipped from V and 4 bases from J, the junction kept 11 bases outside the gene matches. The CDR3 DNA follows: TGTGCCAGTAGTATTTCGGGCCCGCCTAGCGGGTACGAGCAGTACTTC. It is translated as CASSISGPPSGYEQYF.

This clone is labeled large. The chain has TRBV5-7 and TRBJ2-2, with 7 positions matching TRBD2. TRBV5-7 is annotated as an ORF whose role is uncertain. The CDR3 runs 15 residues. Trimming cost V 4 bases and J 7 bases; bases outside gene matches: 10. CDR3: CASSPGLDLDGELFF. DNA of the CDR3: TGTGCCAGCAGCCCTGGACTAGACCTGGACGGGGAGCTGTTTTTT.

In this sample, this clone turned up a few times. The chain uses TRBV28 and TRBJ2-7; D perhaps matches TRBD1 (5 bases). Trimming pared 5 bases from V and 3 bases from J, leaving 11 bases between. CDR3 length: 13 amino acids. Germline CDR1 reads MDHEN; CDR2 reads SYDVKM. Here the CDR3 DNA reads TGTGCCAGCAGTCCCTCAAGGGGCTACGAGCAGTACTTC. This translates into CASSPSRGYEQYF. The entire variable domain, with the rest obtained from reference TRBV28 and TRBJ2-7, is as follows: DVKVTQSSRYLVKRTGEKVFLECVQDMDHENMFWYRQDPGLGLRLIYFSYDVKMKEKGDIPEGYSVSREKKERFSLILESASTNQTSMYLCASSPSRGYEQYFGPGTRLTVT.

This rearrangement joins TRBV2 to TRBJ2-5; TRBD2 matches 13 bases. Unmatched junction bases numbered 20, after V lost 5 bases and J lost 2 bases. The CDR3 runs 21 residues. From germline, CDR1 is SNHLY and CDR2 FYNNEI. The CDR3 coding sequence is TGTGCCAGCAGTCAACCCTCCGGTACTAGCGGGAGGGCGAGGAATCAAGAGACCCAGTACTTC. Translating gives CASSQPSGTSGRARNQETQYF.

V usage is TRBV7-6 and J usage is TRBJ2-7, with D unresolved. V shed 2 bases and J shed 2 bases, with 22 bases lying between them. CDR3 length equals 18 residues. Germline V lookup: CDR1 SGHVS, CDR2 FNYEAQ. CDR3 sequence: CASSLRPASPTFTYEQYF. DNA for the CDR3: TGTGCCAGCAGCTTACGCCCCGCCTCGCCGACTTTTACCTACGAGCAGTACTTC.

The chain recombines TRBV2 with TRBJ2-7; 9 nucleotides line up with TRBD1. The V segment lost 8 bases and the J segment 3 bases; nucleotides outside the gene matches: 8. Looked up from germline, CDR1 is SNHLY and CDR2 is FYNNEI. The CDR3 covers 14 residues. CDR3 DNA sequence: TGTGCCAGCGGGAACCGACAGGGGGGCTACGAGCAGTACTTC. Translation: CASGNRQGGYEQYF.

The chain uses TRBV18 and TRBJ1-4; TRBD1 agrees at 8 bases. Per the germline V gene, CDR1 is KGHSH and CDR2 is LQKENI. Trimming removed 5 bases from V and 8 bases from J; junction bases left unmatched: 7. The CDR3 contains 14 residues. This CDR3 reads CASSSRTGNEKLFF. For the CDR3, the DNA is TGTGCCAGCTCATCGAGGACAGGGAACGAAAAACTGTTTTTT.

The chain uses TRBV30 and TRBJ1-1; D gene unclear. CDR3 size: 16 residues. The germline V gene has CDR1 GTSNPN and CDR2 SVGIG (reference sequence). Trimming removed 1 base from V and 8 bases from J, with 23 bases in between. CDR3 sequence (DNA): TGTGCCTGGAGTGGGGGTGGAGGTCGGTCGTTCGTAGAAGCTTTCTTT. Translating gives CAWSGGGGRSFVEAFF.

J is TRBJ1-2 and V is TRBV18, with 8 bases fitting TRBD1. Losses at the gene ends were 5 bases for V and 6 bases for J; bases not matched to a gene: 8. This CDR3 is built from 14 residues. The germline V gene encodes CDR1 KGHSH and CDR2 LQKENI. CDR3 bases: TGTGCCAGCTCAACATCAGACAGGGGTAATGGCTACACCTTC. Its translation: CASSTSDRGNGYTF.

This clone was seen more than once but under ten times. V usage is TRBV7-9 and J usage is TRBJ2-2; D gene unclear. The germline gives CDR1 SEHNR, CDR2 FQNEAQ (reference sequence). Trimming took off 1 base at V and 6 bases at J, with 3 bases between the two ends. The CDR3 covers 12 residues. CDR3: CASSLGPGELFF. In nucleotides, the CDR3 is TGTGCCAGCAGCTTAGGACCCGGGGAGCTGTTTTTT.

The rearrangement links TRBV9 to TRBJ1-4; 7 nucleotides align to TRBD1. The CDR3 is made up of 16 amino acids. Per germline, CDR1 SGDLS and CDR2 YYNGEE. The V gene end was trimmed by 3 bases and the J gene end by 8 bases; junction bases not matched to a gene: 13. CDR3 residues: CASSAGPDRRREKLFF. CDR3 DNA sequence: TGTGCCAGCAGCGCCGGCCCGGACAGGCGGCGCGAAAAACTGTTTTTT.

The gene calls are TRBV7-3 and TRBJ2-7; TRBD2 matches 11 bases. Per the germline V gene, CDR1 is SGHTA and CDR2 is FQGTGA. The V segment lost 2 bases and the J segment 2 bases; nucleotides outside the gene matches: 5. The CDR3 is made up of 16 amino acids. Here the CDR3 reads CASSLGGLAGTYEQYF. CDR3 nucleotides: TGTGCCAGCAGCTTAGGTGGACTAGCGGGTACCTACGAGCAGTACTTC.

V gene TRBV6-1 combines with J gene TRBJ1-1; D perhaps matches TRBD1 (5 bases). V shed 4 bases and J shed 6 bases, with 15 bases lying between them. Germline CDR1 reads MNHNS; CDR2 reads SASEGT. The CDR3 sequence is 14 residues long. For the CDR3, the DNA is TGTGCCAGCAGTGGCCGGGACGGATTCTCTGAAGCTTTCTTT. It yields the protein CASSGRDGFSEAFF.

This clone rates as large. The gene calls are TRBV11-2 and TRBJ2-3; weak D call: TRBD1 (6 bases). This CDR3 region has 12 residues. Trimming took off 5 bases at V and 6 bases at J, with 9 bases between the two ends. Germline assignment: CDR1 SGHAT and CDR2 FQNNGV. In DNA form, the CDR3 reads TGTGCCAGCAGCCAGACAGGTGATACGCAGTATTTT. Residues: CASSQTGDTQYF. The whole variable domain, remainder taken from reference TRBV11-2 and TRBJ2-3, is EAGVAQSPRYKIIEKRQSVAFWCNPISGHATLYWYQQILGQGPKLLIQFQNNGVVDDSQLPKDRFSAERLKGVDSTLKIQPAKLEDSAVYLCASSQTGDTQYFGPGTRLTVL.

The chain employs TRBV28 and TRBJ2-7, with 11 positions matching TRBD2. The CDR3 is 15 residues long. The germline gives CDR1 MDHEN, CDR2 SYDVKM. Trimming cost V 5 bases and J 6 bases; bases outside gene matches: 9. The chain's CDR3 is CASSPRLAGLTEQYF. As DNA, the CDR3 is TGTGCCAGCAGTCCGAGACTAGCGGGACTTACCGAGCAGTACTTC. Full variable domain (outside the CDR3, taken from reference TRBV28 and TRBJ2-7): DVKVTQSSRYLVKRTGEKVFLECVQDMDHENMFWYRQDPGLGLRLIYFSYDVKMKEKGDIPEGYSVSREKKERFSLILESASTNQTSMYLCASSPRLAGLTEQYFGPGTRLTVT.

This clone appeared once. The chain has TRBV28 and TRBJ1-5, with D possibly TRBD1 on 6 matching bases. V lost 8 bases to trimming and J lost 6 bases, with 17 bases between them. This CDR3 is 14 amino acids long. CDR1 is MDHEN, CDR2 SYDVKM, per germline. The CDR3 DNA follows: TGTGCCAGCCATTGGCGGGGGCGCGTTCAGCCCCAGCATTTT. Protein: CASHWRGRVQPQHF. The variable domain in full, with the rest retrieved from reference TRBV28 and TRBJ1-5, is DVKVTQSSRYLVKRTGEKVFLECVQDMDHENMFWYRQDPGLGLRLIYFSYDVKMKEKGDIPEGYSVSREKKERFSLILESASTNQTSMYLCASHWRGRVQPQHFGDGTRLSIL.

This clone was counted between two and nine times. The chain uses TRBV14 and TRBJ2-1, with D unclear. V was pared by 2 bases and J by 7 bases, with 12 bases between. CDR3 size: 14 residues. Germline values: CDR1 SGHDN, CDR2 FVKESK. The CDR3 protein is CASSQRLVGNEQFF. The CDR3 bases are TGTGCCAGCAGCCAACGACTCGTCGGGAATGAGCAGTTCTTC.

The chain carries TRBV28 and TRBJ1-1, with 7 bases lining up with TRBD1. The CDR3 consists of 16 residues. Germline V gene lookup returns CDR1 MDHEN and CDR2 SYDVKM. The V segment lost 6 bases and the J segment 0 bases; nucleotides outside the gene matches: 10. The chain's CDR3 is CASRPTGEGMNTEAFF. In DNA form, the CDR3 reads TGTGCCAGCAGACCAACAGGGGAAGGGATGAACACTGAAGCTTTCTTT.

This chain joins TRBV5-4 and TRBJ1-3; tentatively, D is TRBD1 (5 bases). The V gene's germline CDR1 is SGHNT and CDR2 YYREEE (reference sequence). The CDR3 sequence is 14 residues long. The V end was cut by 0 bases, the J end by 2 bases, with 6 bases between. CDR3 DNA sequence: TGTGCCAGCAGCTTGGGGGGCCCTGGAAACACCATATATTTT. Translating gives CASSLGGPGNTIYF. Full variable domain (missing parts from reference TRBV5-4 and TRBJ1-3): ETGVTQSPTHLIKTRGQQVTLRCSSQSGHNTVSWYQQALGQGPQFIFQYYREEENGRGNFPPRFSGLQFPNYSSELNVNALELDDSALYLCASSLGGPGNTIYFGEGSWLTVV.

Of note for this clone: One end of the junction does not line up with germline, which may come from a read error. The chain combines TRBV7-7 with TRBJ2-1, with D perhaps matching TRBD2 (6 bases). This CDR3 comprises 14 residues. CDR1 SSHAT and CDR2 FNYEAQ come from the germline V gene (reference sequence). The CDR3 sequence is CASSLDGSLDEQFF. CDR3 nucleotide sequence: TGTGCTAGCAGCTTAGACGGGAGTTTGGATGAGCAGTTCTTC.